These T cell receptor beta chains were read from a single sample in a study of cytomegalovirus exposure and HLA in healthy donors. The protocol was immunoSEQ multiplex PCR, while the TCRdb copy is restricted to in-frame clones and leaves out a portion. Here the sample spans some 90,000 clones, 70% to 85% being singletons. The sample comprised PBMCs. Every receptor here comes from a man in his sixties in good health and CMV-seronegative. The CDR3 runs from the conserved cysteine through the conserved F or W. The D gene is left open where the match is weak. The size entry is marked missing in some rows and otherwise reads once, few, many or a size class.

d_gene,v_gene,abundance,j_gene,CDR3nt,CDR3aa
-,TRBV7-9,few,TRBJ2-3,TGTGCCAGCAGCTTAGGAACTACAGATACGCAGTATTTT,CASSLGTTDTQYF
TRBD2,TRBV7-9,-,TRBJ2-5,TGTGCCAGCAGCTTAGGGGCTAGCGGGAGTTCCGTACAAGAGACCCAGTACTTC,CASSLGASGSSVQETQYF
TRBD2,TRBV11-2,-,TRBJ2-3,TGTGCCAGCAGCGACCAACTAGCGATCGAAGATACGCAGTATTTT,CASSDQLAIEDTQYF
-,TRBV5-1,-,TRBJ2-3,TGCGCCAGCAGGTTGGGGCCGGGGAAAACAGATACGCAGTATTTT,CASRLGPGKTDTQYF
-,TRBV9,-,TRBJ1-4,TGTGCCGGCAGCGGGGCCGGGGAGGAACCTAATGAAAAACTGTTTTTT,CAGSGAGEEPNEKLFF
-,TRBV7-2,-,TRBJ2-5,TGTGCCAGCAGTTCAAAAGGGTGGGGGCCGGAGACCCAGTACTTC,CASSSKGWGPETQYF
-,TRBV6-1,-,TRBJ2-4,TGTGCCAGCAGTGAAAGGAGGGGTTCCTCCTACTTC,CASSERRGSSYF
TRBD2,TRBV7-2,-,TRBJ2-3,TGTGCCAGCAGCCCCCTAGCGGGATGGACAGATACGCAGTATTTT,CASSPLAGWTDTQYF
-,TRBV30,-,TRBJ1-1,TGTGCCTGGAAGGGCTGGGGGGGCGCGGGCACTGAAGCTTTCTTT,CAWKGWGGAGTEAFF
TRBD1,TRBV7-2,-,TRBJ2-1,TGTGCCAGCAGCTTTTCTTTCAGGGGGTCCAACAATGAGCAGTTCTTC,CASSFSFRGSNNEQFF
TRBD1,TRBV7-2,-,TRBJ2-1,TGTGCCAGCAGAAAAACAGGGGTAAGCTACAATGAGCAGTTCTTC,CASRKTGVSYNEQFF
TRBD2,TRBV2,-,TRBJ2-2,TGTGCCAGCAGTTTAGCGGGAGGGCCTGGCGGGGAGCTGTTTTTT,CASSLAGGPGGELFF
-,TRBV19,once,TRBJ2-7,TGTGCCAGTAGTATAGCACTCGGCCGAGGGTTCTACGAGCAGTACTTC,CASSIALGRGFYEQYF
TRBD2,TRBV7-2,-,TRBJ2-3,TGTGCCAGCAGCTTAGTCGTAGCGGGGTTTACAGATACGCAGTATTTT,CASSLVVAGFTDTQYF
TRBD1,TRBV4-3,few,TRBJ2-6,TGCGCCAGCAGCCCTCAGACAGGGGGCAGTGGGGCCAACGTCCTGACTTTC,CASSPQTGGSGANVLTF
TRBD1,TRBV6-5,-,TRBJ1-2,TGTGCCAGCAGGACCGACAGGGGCGAAGGCTACACCTTC,CASRTDRGEGYTF
-,TRBV5-1,-,TRBJ2-2,TGCGCCAGCAGCTTGGTGGCCGGAGGGGTCGGGGAGCTGTTTTTT,CASSLVAGGVGELFF
-,TRBV7-9,-,TRBJ2-1,TGTGCCAGCAGCTTATCATATGAGCAGTTCTTC,CASSLSYEQFF
-,TRBV5-1,-,TRBJ1-1,TGCGCCAGCAGCCCGGGAGACGGGAACACTGAAGCTTTCTTT,CASSPGDGNTEAFF
-,TRBV29-1,few,TRBJ2-3,TGCAGCGTTGAAGATAGTCGCCCCCAGGGCCCGCAAAAACTCACAGATACGCAGTATTTT,CSVEDSRPQGPQKLTDTQYF
-,TRBV15,-,TRBJ1-2,TGTGCCACCAGCAGAGATGTGTCAAACTATGGCTACACCTTC,CATSRDVSNYGYTF
-,TRBV7-8,-,TRBJ2-6,TGTGCCAGCAGCCCCCTGTCTGGGGCCAACGTCCTGACTTTC,CASSPLSGANVLTF
TRBD2,TRBV30,once,TRBJ2-7,TGTGCCTGGAGCATCGCGGGGGGGCCAATCCACGAGCAGTACTTC,CAWSIAGGPIHEQYF
-,TRBV16,-,TRBJ2-6,TGTGCCAGCAGCCCTGTAGGGACTCGGGCCAACGTCCTGACTTTC,CASSPVGTRANVLTF
TRBD2,TRBV11-2,-,TRBJ2-1,TGTGCCAGCAGCTTCGGGACTAGCGGGAACAATGAGCAGTTCTTC,CASSFGTSGNNEQFF
TRBD1,TRBV30,few,TRBJ1-2,TGTGCCTGGAGTGGACGGATGACAGGGAGAGGGGTCTATGGCTACACCTTC,CAWSGRMTGRGVYGYTF
TRBD1,TRBV28,-,TRBJ1-1,TGTGCCAGCAGTGTGACAGGGGGCGCGTACACTGAAGCTTTCTTT,CASSVTGGAYTEAFF
TRBD1,TRBV25-1,-,TRBJ1-5,TGTGCCAGCACCGTCCCCACAGGGGCGTCACAGCCCCAGCATTTT,CASTVPTGASQPQHF
TRBD2,TRBV7-8,-,TRBJ2-7,TGTGCCAGCAGCACCTGGACTAGCGGGAACTACGAGCAGTACTTC,CASSTWTSGNYEQYF
-,TRBV11-1,-,TRBJ2-7,TGTGCCAGCAGCGTTAACAGTGATTTCTACGAGCAGTACTTC,CASSVNSDFYEQYF
-,TRBV14,-,TRBJ2-1,TGTGCCAGCAGCCAAGAGGGGGGGCGAGGACTCGTTTACAATGAGCAGTTCTTC,CASSQEGGRGLVYNEQFF
-,TRBV18,-,TRBJ1-4,TGTGCCAGCTCACCACCTGACAGCCAACCTAATGAAAAACTGTTTTTT,CASSPPDSQPNEKLFF
-,TRBV5-8,-,TRBJ1-2,TGTGCCAGCAGCTCGGGTTTGGCGGGCTACACCTTC,CASSSGLAGYTF
TRBD1,TRBV9,-,TRBJ2-3,TGTGCCAGCAGCTCCGGGACAGAGAGCACAGATACGCAGTATTTT,CASSSGTESTDTQYF
-,TRBV10-3,-,TRBJ1-4,TGTGCCATCAGTGATATCGCGGGGGCGAATGAAAAACTGTTTTTT,CAISDIAGANEKLFF
-,TRBV7-2,once,TRBJ2-5,TGTGCCAGCAGCTTAGCCTCCGGGCCGCGGGGGACCCAGTACTTC,CASSLASGPRGTQYF
TRBD1,TRBV5-1,-,TRBJ2-7,TGCGCCAGCAGCTTGGAGGAAGGGACAGCTGCCTACGAGCAGTACTTC,CASSLEEGTAAYEQYF
TRBD2,TRBV11-2,-,TRBJ2-3,TGTGCCAGCAGCTTACGTCTAGCGGGAGATATGGGCACAGATACGCAGTATTTT,CASSLRLAGDMGTDTQYF
TRBD1,TRBV29-1,-,TRBJ2-3,TGCAGCGTTGTAGGACAGGAGAGCACAGATACGCAGTATTTT,CSVVGQESTDTQYF
TRBD2,TRBV27,-,TRBJ2-7,TGTGCCAGCAGTTCGCCCTCTAGCGGGAGGGCCCGGGAGCAGTACTTC,CASSSPSSGRAREQYF
-,TRBV15,-,TRBJ1-2,TGTGCCACCAGCAGAGATCGGGGGTTGTTAGGGCCTGGCTATGGCTACACCTTC,CATSRDRGLLGPGYGYTF
TRBD1,TRBV19,-,TRBJ2-7,TGTGCCAGCAACAGGGGATCCTACGAGCAGTACTTC,CASNRGSYEQYF
-,TRBV5-4,-,TRBJ1-1,TGTGCCAGCAGCTTGGGGGCAGGGTTGATTACTGAAGCTTTCTTT,CASSLGAGLITEAFF
TRBD1,TRBV18,-,TRBJ2-6,TGTGCCAGCTCACCCGGGACAGTATCTGGGGCCAACGTCCTGACTTTC,CASSPGTVSGANVLTF
-,TRBV4-1,-,TRBJ2-6,TGCGCCAGCAGCCAGACCCCTGACAGCTCTGGGGCCAACGTCCTGACTTTC,CASSQTPDSSGANVLTF
TRBD1,TRBV5-1,-,TRBJ1-4,TGCGCCAGCAGCTTGGGACAGGGTAGGGAAAAACTGTTTTTT,CASSLGQGREKLFF
TRBD1,TRBV6-1,medium-sized,TRBJ1-3,TGTGCCAGCAGTGCTGACAGGGGCTCTGGAAACACCATATATTTT,CASSADRGSGNTIYF
-,TRBV5-1,-,TRBJ1-4,TGCGCCAGCAGCCTTACAGGTGCAACTAATGAAAAACTGTTTTTT,CASSLTGATNEKLFF
TRBD1,TRBV9,-,TRBJ2-3,TGTGCCAGCAGCGTAGTACAGGGGGGCACAGATACGCAGTATTTT,CASSVVQGGTDTQYF
-,TRBV7-8,few,TRBJ2-1,TGTGCCAGCAGCTTAGCCAGCTACAATGAGCAGTTCTTC,CASSLASYNEQFF
-,TRBV19,-,TRBJ1-2,TGTGCCAGTAGTATTGGGACTGCAGCTAACTATGGCTACACCTTC,CASSIGTAANYGYTF
TRBD1,TRBV19,-,TRBJ2-5,TGTGCCAGTAGTGAGAGGGGACAGGGGAGATTTCGGGAGACCCAGTACTTC,CASSERGQGRFRETQYF
-,TRBV5-6,-,TRBJ2-1,TGTGCCAGCAGCTTGGGGGGCCGGGGGAACTCCTACAATGAGCAGTTCTTC,CASSLGGRGNSYNEQFF
TRBD1,TRBV2,-,TRBJ2-5,TGTGCCAGCAGTAACTACGGGACAGGAGGAGAGACCCAGTACTTC,CASSNYGTGGETQYF
TRBD2,TRBV11-2,-,TRBJ2-5,TGTGCCAGCAGCCACGGGACTAGCGGACAAGAGACCCAGTACTTC,CASSHGTSGQETQYF
TRBD2,TRBV5-1,-,TRBJ2-3,TGCGCCAGCAGCTTGGTACTAGCGGGGCCCACAGATACGCAGTATTTT,CASSLVLAGPTDTQYF
-,TRBV7-7,-,TRBJ2-3,TGTGCTAGCAGCTCGACATCATCCTCCACAGATACGCAGTATTTT,CASSSTSSSTDTQYF
-,TRBV5-1,once,TRBJ2-3,TGCGCCAGCAGCTTGGCAGGGGCCACCCGCACAGATACGCAGTATTTT,CASSLAGATRTDTQYF